The next 16 T cell receptor beta chains were all read from a single sample in a study of T cell repertoires in cytomegalovirus infection. TCRdb analysed the reads with MiXCR anew, one entry per CDR3 protein. The profile shows under 450,000 distinct CDR3 sequences, about 35% of them singletons. For these TCRs, the target antigens are not known. Material: cultured PBMCs, obtained from culture after CMV antigen stimulation. The receptors originated from a human donor in good health (CMV status not recorded). Some clones in this sample may be carry-over from other donors' samples.

The chain joins TRBV10-3 to TRBJ2-5; D is perhaps TRBD1 or TRBD2 (5 bases each). Trimming took off 10 bases at V and 4 bases at J, with 22 bases between the two ends. Per germline, CDR1 ENHRY and CDR2 SYGVKD. This CDR3 has 15 amino acids. The CDR3 DNA sequence: TGTGCCACACGCAGAGGGGTCGGCGAGTCAGAGACCCAGTACTTC. It codes for CATRRGVGESETQYF.

This clonotype was counted between two and nine times. V and J are TRBV7-2 and TRBJ2-1; 9 bases fit TRBD1. The germline V gene has CDR1 SGHTA and CDR2 FQGNSA. Unmatched junction bases numbered 8, after V lost 5 bases and J lost 6 bases. This CDR3 comprises 15 residues. CDR3: CASSPRTGVFNEQFF. CDR3 bases: TGTGCCAGCAGCCCGAGGACAGGGGTGTTCAATGAGCAGTTCTTC. Full variable domain (outside the CDR3, taken from reference TRBV7-2 and TRBJ2-1): GAGVSQSPSNKVTEKGKDVELRCDPISGHTALYWYRQSLGQGLEFLIYFQGNSAPDKSGLPSDRFSAERTGGSVSTLTIQRTQQEDSAVYLCASSPRTGVFNEQFFGPGTRLTVL.

This clonotype was picked up a small number of times. V is TRBV5-1 and J is TRBJ1-1; 7 bases fit TRBD1. Germline CDR1 and CDR2: SGHRS and YFSETQ. Trimming cost V 7 bases and J 1 base; bases outside gene matches: 7. The CDR3 covers 14 residues. The CDR3 sequence is CASGHGTENTEAFF. In DNA form, the CDR3 reads TGCGCCAGCGGACATGGGACAGAGAACACTGAAGCTTTCTTT. Using reference TRBV5-1 and TRBJ1-1 for the parts outside the CDR3, the full variable domain is KAGVTQTPRYLIKTRGQQVTLSCSPISGHRSVSWYQQTPGQGLQFLFEYFSETQRNKGNFPGRFSGRQFSNSRSEMNVSTLELGDSALYLCASGHGTENTEAFFGQGTRLTVV.

The chain joins TRBV12-3 or TRBV12-4 to TRBJ1-2; 9 positions agree with TRBD1. The V gene end was trimmed by 6 bases and the J gene end by 6 bases; junction bases not matched to a gene: 8. This CDR3 comprises 14 residues. The CDR3: CASSQDRGQHGYTF. The DNA of the CDR3 is TGTGCCAGCAGCCAGGACAGGGGTCAACATGGCTACACCTTC.

V is TRBV7-2 and J is TRBJ1-1; D is possibly TRBD1 (5 bases). Trimming took off 1 base at V and 7 bases at J, with 13 bases between the two ends. Germline values: CDR1 SGHTA, CDR2 FQGNSA. CDR3 length equals 14 residues. The CDR3 spells CASSLDPGINEAFF. The CDR3 nucleotides read TGTGCCAGCAGCTTAGATCCAGGGATAAATGAAGCTTTCTTT.

This clonotype was counted ten times or more. The chain employs TRBV25-1 and TRBJ2-3, with D hard to call. The germline V gene has CDR1 MGHDK and CDR2 SYGVNS. Trimming took off 6 bases at V and 0 bases at J, with 13 bases between the two ends. This CDR3 region has 15 residues. CDR3 protein: CASSSRHISTDTQYF. In DNA form, the CDR3 reads TGTGCCAGCAGCAGCCGACACATAAGCACAGATACGCAGTATTTT. Looking up the rest from reference TRBV25-1 and TRBJ2-3 gives the full variable domain: EADIYQTPRYLVIGTGKKITLECSQTMGHDKMYWYQQDPGMELHLIHYSYGVNSTEKGDLSSESTVSRIRTEHFPLTLESARPSHTSQYLCASSSRHISTDTQYFGPGTRLTVL.

This rearrangement joins TRBV7-9 to TRBJ2-7; D is perhaps TRBD2 (5 bases). Trimming stripped 5 bases from V and 6 bases from J, with 11 bases between. CDR3 length: 12 amino acids. Per the germline V gene, CDR1 is SEHNR and CDR2 is FQNEAQ (reference sequence). The CDR3 loop reads CASSGRGVEQYF. The DNA for the CDR3 is TGTGCCAGCAGCGGCCGGGGTGTCGAGCAGTACTTC.

This clonotype has only a few counts. The rearrangement links TRBV4-1 to TRBJ2-3; a weak D match, TRBD2 (7 bases). The length of the CDR3 is 14 residues. V was cut by 1 base and J by 9 bases, with 14 bases left in between. CDR1 and CDR2 (germline): MGHRA, YSYEKL. This chain's CDR3 is CASSQVGEGGTQYF. The CDR3 coding sequence is TGCGCCAGCAGCCAAGTCGGAGAGGGGGGGACGCAGTATTTT.

The genes are TRBV4-1 and TRBJ1-5; no clear D. The CDR3 is 17 amino acids. Germline CDR1 reads MGHRA; CDR2 reads YSYEKL. The V gene lost 1 base and the J gene lost 2 bases, with 15 bases spanning the gap. The CDR3 nucleotides are TGCGCCAGCAGCCAAGGGGTTAGAGGCAGAGGCAATCAGCCCCAGCATTTT. Its translation is CASSQGVRGRGNQPQHF.

The chain is built from TRBV28 and TRBJ2-7; D is ambiguous. The V gene lost 2 bases and the J gene lost 5 bases, with 19 bases spanning the gap. CDR1 is MDHEN and CDR2 is SYDVKM in the germline V gene. The CDR3 runs to 16 residues. DNA of the CDR3: TGTGCCAGCAGTTTAGAAGGCCGGCACCTAAACCACGAGCAGTACTTC. Protein: CASSLEGRHLNHEQYF.

This clonotype has at least ten counts. This chain uses TRBV7-2 with TRBJ1-1; the D gene is possibly TRBD1 (5 bases). CDR1 SGHTA and CDR2 FQGNSA come from the germline V gene. The V end was cut by 2 bases, the J end by 0 bases, with 7 bases between. The length of the CDR3 is 14 residues. The CDR3 DNA reads as TGTGCCAGCAGCTTATCAGGGATGAACACTGAAGCTTTCTTT. The encoded protein is CASSLSGMNTEAFF.

This chain links TRBV20-1 with TRBJ2-7, with TRBD2 matching 16 bases. After removal of 0 bases from V and 6 bases from J, the junction contained 5 bases not matched to a gene. This CDR3 has 16 residues. The germline CDR1 and CDR2 sequences are DFQATT and SNEGSKA (reference sequence). The CDR3 DNA follows: TGCAGTGCTAGAGATACGGGACTAGCGGGAGGGTTCGAGCAGTACTTC. Residues: CSARDTGLAGGFEQYF.

This chain connects TRBV19 to TRBJ2-7; 14 bases are a match to TRBD2. V gave up 6 bases and J gave up 2 bases; unmatched junction bases: 0. CDR3 length: 14 residues. The germline V gene has CDR1 LNHDA and CDR2 SQIVND (reference sequence). The CDR3, as DNA: TGTGCCAGTAGGGGACTAGCGGGAGCCTACGAGCAGTACGTC. Protein sequence: CASRGLAGAYEQYV.

This clonotype occurred a few times. A junction boundary mismatches the germline segment, possibly from a read error. The gene calls are TRBV6-2 or TRBV6-3 and TRBJ2-7, with D unclear. The germline gives CDR1 MNHEY, CDR2 SVGEGT. The CDR3 has 11 amino acids. CDR3 DNA: TGTGCCAGCAGTAACTCCTACGAGCAGTACTTC. This gives the protein CASSNSYEQYF.

This chain uses TRBV12-3 or TRBV12-4 with TRBJ2-7; 9 bases agree with TRBD2. V was pared by 5 bases and J by 2 bases, with 10 bases of the junction left unmatched. The CDR3 is 16 amino acids. The CDR3 protein is CASSATGTSFTYEQYF. The CDR3 DNA reads TGTGCCAGCAGTGCCACCGGGACTAGCTTCACCTACGAGCAGTACTTC.

This clonotype was seen at least ten times. This sequence joins TRBV7-2 and TRBJ2-5, with a weak D call TRBD1 (5 bases). V was pared by 3 bases and J by 6 bases, with 11 bases between. Germline V gene lookup returns CDR1 SGHTA and CDR2 FQGNSA. This CDR3 has 13 residues. The DNA of the CDR3 is TGTGCCAGCAGCTTGGTGGGGCAGCAGACCCAGTACTTC. This translates into CASSLVGQQTQYF.